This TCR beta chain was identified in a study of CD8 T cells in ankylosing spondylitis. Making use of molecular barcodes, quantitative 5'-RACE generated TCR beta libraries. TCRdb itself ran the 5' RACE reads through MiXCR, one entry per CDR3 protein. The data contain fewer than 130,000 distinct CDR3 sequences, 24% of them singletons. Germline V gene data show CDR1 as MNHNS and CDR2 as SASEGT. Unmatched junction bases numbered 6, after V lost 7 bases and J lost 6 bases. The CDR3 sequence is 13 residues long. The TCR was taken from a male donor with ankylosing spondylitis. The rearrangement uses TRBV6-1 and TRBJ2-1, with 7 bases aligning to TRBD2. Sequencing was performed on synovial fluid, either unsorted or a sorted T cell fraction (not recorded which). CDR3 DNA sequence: TGTGCCAGCACGGGAGGTTCAAGCAATGAGCAGTTCTTC. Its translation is CASTGGSSNEQFF.